The 23 T cell receptor beta chains below were found in one sample sequenced in a study of Tregs in tolerant kidney transplant recipients. Using immunoSEQ multiplex PCR, the repertoire was profiled, and TCRdb retains in-frame clones only, with some absent. The sample holds 240,000 or so clones; roughly four fifths are singletons and the top ten take around 0.68%. Sequenced sample: CD4+ T cells from blood. Receptors were obtained from a human donor in good health.

The chain combines TRBV5-1 with TRBJ1-3; 9 positions match TRBD1. CDR3 length: 16 amino acids. The V gene end was trimmed by 0 bases and the J gene end by 2 bases; junction bases not matched to a gene: 3. Per the germline V gene, CDR1 is SGHRS and CDR2 is YFSETQ. The CDR3 here is CASSLAGTGTGNTIYF. CDR3 sequence (DNA): TGCGCCAGCAGCTTGGCCGGGACAGGGACTGGAAACACCATATATTTT.

J is TRBJ2-3 and V is TRBV29-1; D unclear. The CDR3 covers 15 residues. V was clipped by 8 bases and J by 2 bases, with 20 bases between them. Per the germline V gene, CDR1 is SQVTM and CDR2 is ANQGSEA. The CDR3 is CSLSVGRFPTDTQYF. The CDR3 DNA is TGCAGCCTCTCGGTGGGCCGCTTCCCCACAGATACGCAGTATTTT.

The chain joins TRBV9 to TRBJ1-3; 7 bases are shared with TRBD1. Germline V lookup: CDR1 SGDLS, CDR2 YYNGEE. The CDR3 has 14 amino acids. V lost 3 bases to trimming and J lost 1 base; unmatched junction nucleotides: 1. CDR3 bases: TGTGCCAGCAGCGGACAGGGTTCTGGAAACACCATATATTTT. Its translation is CASSGQGSGNTIYF.

The J gene is TRBJ2-7, the V gene TRBV6-5; a weak D match, TRBD2 (7 bases). Germline CDR1 is MNHEY and CDR2 is SVGAGI. The CDR3 runs 14 residues. The V and J ends lost 7 bases and 6 bases respectively, with 19 bases between them. In DNA form, the CDR3 reads TGTGCCAGCATCTCACTCGGGGGCGGGAGCGAGCAGTACTTC. Translated: CASISLGGGSEQYF.

This sequence joins TRBV4-1 and TRBJ1-6; D is possibly TRBD1 (5 bases). With 6 bases removed from V and 2 bases from J, the gap between germline ends came to 17 bases. The CDR3 is 17 residues long. Germline lookup yields CDR1 MGHRA and CDR2 YSYEKL. CDR3 residues: CASSSNPSRAYNSPLHF. In DNA, the CDR3 is TGCGCCAGCAGTTCAAACCCGAGCAGGGCCTATAATTCACCCCTCCACTTT.

DNA for the CDR3: TGCGCCAGCAGCCAATTCGCGTCAAGGATCCAAGAGACCCAGTACTTC. It is translated as CASSQFASRIQETQYF. The rearrangement joins TRBV4-1 to TRBJ2-5; D gene unclear. The V end was cut by 2 bases, the J end by 1 base, with 14 bases between. The V gene's germline CDR1 is MGHRA and CDR2 YSYEKL. CDR3 length equals 16 residues.

This clone was counted only a few times. The chain employs TRBV7-9 and TRBJ2-7; TRBD2 aligns across 7 bases. Germline V CDR1 and CDR2: SEHNR, FQNEAQ (reference sequence). The trim removed 5 bases at V and 3 bases at J, leaving 10 bases unmatched. This CDR3 comprises 15 residues. The CDR3 nucleotides are TGTGCCAGCAGCCCCCTAGCGGAGTATGTCTACGAGCAGTACTTC. It is translated as CASSPLAEYVYEQYF.

V gene TRBV6-1 combines with J gene TRBJ2-7, with D unresolved. CDR3 size: 14 residues. Deletions cut 4 bases from V and 0 bases from J, with 10 bases between. Germline CDR1 MNHNS, CDR2 SASEGT. CDR3 sequence reads: CASSVQTLSYEQYF. DNA for the CDR3: TGTGCCAGCAGTGTACAGACCCTCTCCTACGAGCAGTACTTC.

The chain joins TRBV15 to TRBJ1-5; D gene unclear. CDR1 is LNHNV and CDR2 is YYDKDF in the germline V gene (reference sequence). The V end lost 0 bases, the J end lost 4 bases, and 7 bases lay between the germline ends. The CDR3 has 14 amino acids. The CDR3 protein is CATSRDPENQPQHF. For the CDR3, the DNA is TGTGCCACCAGCAGAGATCCGGAGAATCAGCCCCAGCATTTT.

V is TRBV10-3 and J is TRBJ2-3, with 10 bases identical to TRBD2. The V and J ends lost 3 bases and 5 bases, in that order; junction bases with no gene match: 2. The length of the CDR3 is 14 residues. Germline V gene sequence: CDR1 ENHRY, CDR2 SYGVKD. Here the CDR3 reads CAISDTSGVDTQYF. The CDR3 coding sequence is TGTGCCATCAGTGATACTAGCGGGGTAGATACGCAGTATTTT.

V gene TRBV11-3 combines with J gene TRBJ2-5; either TRBD1 or TRBD2 may supply D (5 bases each). The length of the CDR3 is 15 residues. Germline V gene lookup returns CDR1 SGHNT and CDR2 YENEEA. V shed 1 base and J shed 3 bases, with 12 bases lying between them. The CDR3 DNA reads as TGTGCCAGCAGCTTAGCCCGTGAGGGGAAAGAGACCCAGTACTTC. Amino acid sequence: CASSLAREGKETQYF.

This clone was observed a few times. The chain joins TRBV11-2 to TRBJ2-7; 7 nucleotides agree with TRBD1. This CDR3 spans 12 amino acids. Per the germline V gene, CDR1 is SGHAT and CDR2 is FQNNGV. Losses at the gene ends were 5 bases for V and 9 bases for J; bases not matched to a gene: 7. CDR3: CASSEQGLMQYF. As DNA, the CDR3 is TGTGCCAGCAGCGAACAGGGGTTAATGCAGTACTTC.

The chain carries TRBV25-1 and TRBJ2-7, with D possibly matching TRBD1 (6 bases). Germline assignment: CDR1 MGHDK and CDR2 SYGVNS. The CDR3 has 13 amino acids. V gave up 6 bases and J gave up 7 bases, with 16 bases separating them. In nucleotides, the CDR3 is TGTGCCAGCAGCCCCGTTACAGGGAAAGAGCAGTACTTC. Protein: CASSPVTGKEQYF.

This chain connects TRBV27 to TRBJ2-7, with TRBD2 matching 8 bases. The CDR3 sequence is 14 residues long. Germline V lookup: CDR1 MNHEY, CDR2 SMNVEV (reference sequence). V trimming: 3 bases; J trimming: 2 bases; junction bases outside the gene matches: 3. The CDR3 loop is CASSLSRGAYEQYF. CDR3 nucleotide sequence: TGTGCCAGCAGTTTGTCGCGGGGGGCCTACGAGCAGTACTTC.

This clone has a single count. V and J are TRBV30 and TRBJ2-3; D may be TRBD1 (5 bases). The germline gives CDR1 GTSNPN, CDR2 SVGIG (reference sequence). The length of the CDR3 is 17 residues. The V end was cut by 2 bases, the J end by 0 bases, with 18 bases between. The CDR3 sequence: CAWSFRVERTSTDTQYF. CDR3 nucleotide sequence: TGTGCCTGGAGTTTCAGGGTAGAGAGAACTAGCACAGATACGCAGTATTTT.

The rearrangement joins TRBV9 to TRBJ1-4; TRBD1 is a possible D gene (5 bases). From germline, CDR1 is SGDLS and CDR2 YYNGEE. Trimming cost V 0 bases and J 6 bases, with 12 bases left between them. The CDR3 totals 15 residues. CDR3 sequence: CASSVGVREDEKLFF. CDR3 coding DNA: TGTGCCAGCAGCGTAGGCGTCAGGGAAGATGAAAAACTGTTTTTT.

This chain joins TRBV2 and TRBJ2-7, with D possibly TRBD1 on 6 matching bases. There are 13 residues in the CDR3. CDR1 and CDR2 (germline): SNHLY, FYNNEI. V lost 7 bases and J 2 bases, leaving 12 bases between the germline ends. In DNA, the CDR3 is TGTGCCAGCATCCAGGGGAGCGCCTACGAGCAGTACTTC. It translates to CASIQGSAYEQYF. Variable domain in full (rest from reference TRBV2 and TRBJ2-7): EPEVTQTPSHQVTQMGQEVILRCVPISNHLYFYWYRQILGQKVEFLVSFYNNEISEKSEIFDDQFSVERPDGSNFTLKIRSTKLEDSAMYFCASIQGSAYEQYFGPGTRLTVT.

A remark on this clone: The sample carries other DNA sequences with the same CDR3. CDR3 protein: CSAAGGTEAFF. In DNA, the CDR3 is TGCAGTGCTGCAGGGGGGACTGAAGCTTTCTTT. The chain is built from TRBV20-1 and TRBJ1-1; TRBD1 aligns across 7 bases. This CDR3 is built from 11 residues. Per germline, CDR1 DFQATT and CDR2 SNEGSKA (reference sequence). The V segment lost 5 bases and the J segment 5 bases; nucleotides outside the gene matches: 2.

A note on this clone: Within the sample, other DNA sequences also encode this same CDR3. The CDR3 reads CASSPKGPYEQYF. DNA for the CDR3: TGTGCCAGCAGCCCTAAGGGCCCCTACGAGCAGTACTTC. The genes are TRBV7-9 and TRBJ2-7; D remains unclear. Trimming removed 5 bases from V and 2 bases from J, with 10 bases in between. Germline V gene lookup returns CDR1 SEHNR and CDR2 FQNEAQ (reference sequence). This CDR3 comprises 13 residues.

For the CDR3, the DNA is TGCAGCGTCCCTGGGTCCTGGGCTAGCACAGATACGCAGTATTTT. It yields the protein CSVPGSWASTDTQYF. This sequence joins TRBV29-1 and TRBJ2-3; no firm D call. Trimming removed 6 bases from V and 0 bases from J, with 16 bases in between. Germline CDR1 and CDR2: SQVTM and ANQGSEA. The CDR3 has 15 residues.

This chain joins TRBV5-1 and TRBJ2-5, with 7 nucleotides matching TRBD2. The germline gives CDR1 SGHRS, CDR2 YFSETQ. V shed 3 bases, J shed 4 bases, and the junction held 6 bases outside the gene matches. CDR3 size: 14 residues. CDR3: CASSSSGTTETQYF. The CDR3 DNA reads TGCGCCAGCAGCTCTTCCGGGACTACAGAGACCCAGTACTTC.

The chain recombines TRBV21-1 with TRBJ2-5; the listed D gene, TRBD2, was not tested against the DNA. TRBV21-1 corresponds to a pseudogene. The CDR3 has 16 amino acids. CDR3 DNA sequence: TGTGCCAGCAGCAAAATCTGGCGCGGGGAGAAAGAGACCCAGTACTTC. The encoded protein is CASSKIWRGEKETQYF.

This rearrangement joins TRBV5-1 to TRBJ1-3, with D possibly being TRBD1 (5 bases). CDR3 length: 17 residues. V was clipped by 0 bases and J by 0 bases, with 13 bases between them. Germline V gene lookup returns CDR1 SGHRS and CDR2 YFSETQ. CDR3 residues: CASSLDLGVDSGNTIYF. CDR3 sequence (DNA): TGCGCCAGCAGCTTGGATTTAGGGGTGGACTCTGGAAACACCATATATTTT.